The 17 T cell receptor beta chains in this list originate from one sample, sequenced in a study of blood T cell repertoires in COVID-19. TCRdb's table, derived via immunoSEQ multiplex PCR, lists solely in-frame clones and lacks some. This sample yields 200,000 to 250,000 clones, of which roughly 90% are seen a single time; around 6.9% belongs to the top ten. The sequenced sample consisted of peripheral blood. The origin of the receptors is a man aged 60 to 69 who had recovered from COVID-19.

This clone occurred a few times. The chain combines TRBV7-2 with TRBJ1-4, with TRBD1 identical over 7 bases. The length of the CDR3 is 17 residues. Germline V gene sequence: CDR1 SGHTA, CDR2 FQGNSA. Germline trimming cut 1 base from V and 7 bases from J; bases unmatched to any gene: 12. The CDR3 DNA follows: TGTGCCAGCAGCTTAGGATATAACAGGGGCGCCAGTGAAAAACTGTTTTTT. Its translation is CASSLGYNRGASEKLFF.

The genes are TRBV29-1 and TRBJ2-7, with D possibly matching TRBD2 (6 bases). Germline CDR1 SQVTM, CDR2 ANQGSEA. The CDR3 extends over 13 amino acids. V gave up 1 base and J gave up 7 bases, with 14 bases separating them. The CDR3 nucleotides are TGCAGCGTTGAAGTAGGAAGGAGGGAAGAGCAGTACTTC. It yields the protein CSVEVGRREEQYF.

This chain joins TRBV30 and TRBJ2-2, with 8 positions matching TRBD1. The CDR3 contains 14 residues. Germline V gene sequence: CDR1 GTSNPN, CDR2 SVGIG (reference sequence). With V trimmed by 8 bases and J by 4 bases, 9 bases remained unmatched. CDR3 sequence (DNA): TGTGCCCAACTTGGACAGGGTAGCACCGGGGAGCTGTTTTTT. Its protein is CAQLGQGSTGELFF.

V is TRBV5-6 and J is TRBJ2-7; TRBD1 might be the D (5 bases). CDR3 size: 15 residues. Trimming cost V 2 bases and J 8 bases, with 20 bases left between them. CDR1 and CDR2 (germline): SGHDT, YYEEEE. In DNA, the CDR3 is TGTGCCAGCAGCTTATTAGGCAGGGCGGTTTGGCAGCAGTACTTC. Its translation is CASSLLGRAVWQQYF.

This clone has just one count. V gene TRBV7-3 combines with J gene TRBJ2-1; 9 bases line up with TRBD1. This CDR3 region has 15 residues. From germline, CDR1 is SGHTA and CDR2 FQGTGA. The junction had 6 bases not matched to a gene; V was cut back by 4 bases and J by 5 bases. In DNA, the CDR3 is TGTGCCAGCAGCTCCCCCGGGACAGGGAACAATGAGCAGTTCTTC. This gives the protein CASSSPGTGNNEQFF.

The chain is built from TRBV9 and TRBJ1-1; TRBD1 aligns across 7 bases. J gave up 2 bases and V 4 bases, and 5 bases lay outside the gene matches. CDR3 length equals 14 residues. Looked up from germline, CDR1 is SGDLS and CDR2 is YYNGEE. Written as DNA, the CDR3 is TGTGCCAGCAGCATCCGGGACAGAAACACTGAAGCTTTCTTT. Its translation is CASSIRDRNTEAFF.

The gene calls are TRBV18 and TRBJ2-3; tentative D call: TRBD2 (6 bases). The CDR3 is 14 amino acids. V gave up 3 bases and J gave up 8 bases, with 15 bases separating them. Germline CDR1 and CDR2: KGHSH and LQKENI. Here the CDR3 reads CASSPVGGGPTQYF. The CDR3 DNA is TGTGCCAGCTCACCCGTTGGGGGAGGCCCTACGCAGTATTTT.

This clone was seen a few times. This chain joins TRBV19 and TRBJ1-2, with 11 positions matching TRBD1. V lost 4 bases, J lost 0 bases, and 7 bases stayed unmatched. CDR1 LNHDA and CDR2 SQIVND come from the germline V gene (reference sequence). The CDR3 is 17 residues long. The CDR3 DNA is TGTGCCAGTAGTAGGACAGGGGGCCGACCCTCTAACTATGGCTACACCTTC. Its protein is CASSRTGGRPSNYGYTF.

The V and J genes are TRBV3-1 (or the pseudogene TRBV3-2) and TRBJ1-2; D gene uncertain. CDR3 length equals 14 residues. Germline V gene sequence: CDR1 LGHDT, CDR2 YNNKEL (reference sequence). The ends were cut back, 4 bases at V and 7 bases at J, with 16 bases in the middle. CDR3 in DNA: TGTGCCAGCAGCCTGGCTTCTTTTCGTGGTGGCTACACCTTC. Amino acid sequence: CASSLASFRGGYTF.

For the CDR3, the DNA is TGTGCCAGTAGTAACACAGTCCAAGAGACCCAGTACTTC. This sequence encodes CASSNTVQETQYF. The rearrangement uses TRBV19 and TRBJ2-5; D is unresolved. Germline CDR1 reads LNHDA; CDR2 reads SQIVND (reference sequence). There are 13 residues in the CDR3. V dropped 4 bases and J dropped 1 base, with 7 bases sitting between them. The entire variable domain, with the rest obtained from reference TRBV19 and TRBJ2-5, is as follows: DGGITQSPKYLFRKEGQNVTLSCEQNLNHDAMYWYRQDPGQGLRLIYYSQIVNDFQKGDIAEGYSVSREKKESFPLTVTSAQKNPTAFYLCASSNTVQETQYFGPGTRLLVL.

The J gene is TRBJ2-1, the V gene TRBV4-1, with TRBD2 matching 7 bases. V shed 3 bases, J shed 12 bases, and the junction held 5 bases outside the gene matches. From germline, CDR1 is MGHRA and CDR2 YSYEKL. The CDR3 contains 12 residues. DNA of the CDR3: TGCGCCAGCAGCCAGGGCGGGAGAGGGCAGTTCTTC. Translated: CASSQGGRGQFF.

The chain couples TRBV5-6 to TRBJ2-3; 10 nucleotides match TRBD2. J gave up 1 base and V 0 bases, and 5 bases lay outside the gene matches. The CDR3 sequence is 17 residues long. Per germline, CDR1 SGHDT and CDR2 YYEEEE. This CDR3 is CASSLDYSGGGTDTQYF. The CDR3, as DNA: TGTGCCAGCAGCTTGGATTACAGCGGGGGGGGCACAGATACGCAGTATTTT.

The chain uses TRBV28 and TRBJ2-7; D call uncertain. Germline CDR1 MDHEN, CDR2 SYDVKM. The CDR3 length is 9 residues. The V end lost 8 bases, the J end lost 6 bases, and 5 bases lay between the germline ends. CDR3 bases: TGTGCCAGCCTCCCCGAGCAGTACTTC. It specifies CASLPEQYF.

The rearrangement links TRBV7-2 to TRBJ2-3; no reliable D call. The CDR3 consists of 11 residues. Trimming removed 5 bases from V and 8 bases from J, with 8 bases in between. The germline CDR1 and CDR2 sequences are SGHTA and FQGNSA. CDR3 DNA sequence: TGTGCCAGCAGCCCCTCCAGTACGCAGTATTTT. Amino acid sequence: CASSPSSTQYF.

The rearrangement uses TRBV28 and TRBJ2-5; weak D call: TRBD1 (6 bases). The ends were cut back, 5 bases at V and 5 bases at J, with 15 bases in the middle. CDR3 length equals 14 residues. The germline CDR1 and CDR2 sequences are MDHEN and SYDVKM. CDR3 sequence reads: CASSEPGAWETQYF. CDR3 sequence (DNA): TGTGCCAGCAGTGAACCAGGGGCTTGGGAGACCCAGTACTTC.

The chain joins TRBV18 to TRBJ2-7, with TRBD2 matching over 13 bases. The V gene's germline CDR1 is KGHSH and CDR2 LQKENI. This CDR3 contains 15 residues. V was pared by 6 bases and J by 4 bases, with 6 bases of the junction left unmatched. In nucleotides, the CDR3 is TGTGCCAGCTCTCCAACTAGCGGGGGGGCTTACGAGCAGTACTTC. This gives the protein CASSPTSGGAYEQYF.

The chain recombines TRBV5-1 with TRBJ2-5, with 10 positions matching TRBD2. Germline CDR1 and CDR2: SGHRS and YFSETQ. This CDR3 spans 16 amino acids. Trimming at V came to 0 bases and at J to 1 base, leaving 3 bases not matched to a gene. The CDR3 DNA follows: TGCGCCAGCAGCTTGGATCCTAGCGGGGGCCAAGAGACCCAGTACTTC. It translates to CASSLDPSGGQETQYF.